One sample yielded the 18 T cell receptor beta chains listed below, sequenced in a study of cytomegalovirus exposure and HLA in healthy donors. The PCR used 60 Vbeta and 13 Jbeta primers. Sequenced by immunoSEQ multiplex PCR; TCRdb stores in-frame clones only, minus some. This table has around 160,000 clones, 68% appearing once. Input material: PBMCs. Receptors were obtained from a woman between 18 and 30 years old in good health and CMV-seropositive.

The CDR3: CASSEYWPGGGRPQHF. The CDR3 DNA reads as TGTGCCAGCAGTGAATATTGGCCCGGCGGGGGAAGGCCCCAGCATTTT. The chain couples TRBV2 to TRBJ1-5; tentative D call: TRBD1 (5 bases). The CDR3 sequence is 16 residues long. V lost 2 bases and J 9 bases, leaving 20 bases between the germline ends. In germline, CDR1 is SNHLY, CDR2 FYNNEI. Based on the CDR3 plus reference TRBV2 and TRBJ1-5, the full variable domain is EPEVTQTPSHQVTQMGQEVILRCVPISNHLYFYWYRQILGQKVEFLVSFYNNEISEKSEIFDDQFSVERPDGSNFTLKIRSTKLEDSAMYFCASSEYWPGGGRPQHFGDGTRLSIL.

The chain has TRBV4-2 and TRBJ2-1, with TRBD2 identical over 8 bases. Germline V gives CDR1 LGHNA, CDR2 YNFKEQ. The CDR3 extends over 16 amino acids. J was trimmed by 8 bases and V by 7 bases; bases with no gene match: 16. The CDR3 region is CASTPSSGGRFYEQFF. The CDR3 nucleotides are TGTGCCAGCACCCCCTCCTCGGGCGGGAGGTTCTATGAGCAGTTCTTC.

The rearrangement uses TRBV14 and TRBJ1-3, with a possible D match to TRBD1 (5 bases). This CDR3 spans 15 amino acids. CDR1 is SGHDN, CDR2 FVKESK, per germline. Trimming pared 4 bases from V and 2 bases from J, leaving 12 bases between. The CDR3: CASSPRQYTGNTIYF. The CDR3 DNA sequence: TGTGCCAGCAGCCCTAGACAGTATACTGGAAACACCATATATTTT.

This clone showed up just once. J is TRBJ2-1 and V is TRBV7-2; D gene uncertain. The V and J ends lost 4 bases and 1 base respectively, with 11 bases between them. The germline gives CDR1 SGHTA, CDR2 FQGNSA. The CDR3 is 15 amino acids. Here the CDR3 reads CASSSRGPSYNEQFF. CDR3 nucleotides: TGTGCCAGCAGCTCGCGCGGCCCGTCCTACAATGAGCAGTTCTTC.

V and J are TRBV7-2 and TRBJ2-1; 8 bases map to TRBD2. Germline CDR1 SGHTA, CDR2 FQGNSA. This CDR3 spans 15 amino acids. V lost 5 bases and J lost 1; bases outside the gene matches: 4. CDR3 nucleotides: TGTGCCAGCAGCCCAAGCGGGGGTTCCTACAATGAGCAGTTCTTC. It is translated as CASSPSGGSYNEQFF.

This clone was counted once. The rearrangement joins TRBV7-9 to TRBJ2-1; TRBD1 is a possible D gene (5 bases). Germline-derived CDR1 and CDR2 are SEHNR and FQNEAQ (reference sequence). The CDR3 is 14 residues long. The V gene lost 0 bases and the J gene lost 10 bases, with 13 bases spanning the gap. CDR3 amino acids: CASSLALQVWEQFF. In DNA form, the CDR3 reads TGTGCCAGCAGCTTAGCCCTACAGGTTTGGGAGCAGTTCTTC.

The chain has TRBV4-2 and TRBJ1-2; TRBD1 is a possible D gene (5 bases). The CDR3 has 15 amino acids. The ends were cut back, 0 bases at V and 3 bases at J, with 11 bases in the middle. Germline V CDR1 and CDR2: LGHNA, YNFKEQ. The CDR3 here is CASSQERQTYYGYTF. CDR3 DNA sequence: TGTGCCAGCAGCCAAGAGCGACAGACCTACTATGGCTACACCTTC.

CDR3 coding DNA: TGTGCCAGCAGCGTAACCGGAGGCCAGCCCCAGCATTTT. The encoded protein is CASSVTGGQPQHF. The chain carries TRBV11-2 and TRBJ1-5; D uncertain. V shed 5 bases and J shed 7 bases, with 12 bases lying between them. Germline CDR1 and CDR2: SGHAT and FQNNGV. The CDR3 consists of 13 residues.

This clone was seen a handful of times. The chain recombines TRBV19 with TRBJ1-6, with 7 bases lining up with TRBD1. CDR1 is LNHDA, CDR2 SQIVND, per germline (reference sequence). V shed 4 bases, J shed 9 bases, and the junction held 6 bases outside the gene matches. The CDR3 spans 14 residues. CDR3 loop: CASSTGQFSSPLHF. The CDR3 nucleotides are TGTGCCAGTAGTACGGGACAGTTCAGTTCACCCCTCCACTTT.

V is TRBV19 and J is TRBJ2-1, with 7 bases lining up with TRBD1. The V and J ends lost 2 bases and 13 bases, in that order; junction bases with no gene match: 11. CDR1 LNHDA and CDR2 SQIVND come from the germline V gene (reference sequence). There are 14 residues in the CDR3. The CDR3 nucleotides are TGTGCCAGTAGTATAACGATAACAGGGGAAGATCAGTTCTTC. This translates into CASSITITGEDQFF.

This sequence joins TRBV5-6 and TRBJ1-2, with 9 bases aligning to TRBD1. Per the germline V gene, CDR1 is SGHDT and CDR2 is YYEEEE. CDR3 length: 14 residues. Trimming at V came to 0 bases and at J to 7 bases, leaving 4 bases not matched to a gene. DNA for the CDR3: TGTGCCAGCAGCTTGGATGGACAGGGGACTGGCTACACCTTC. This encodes CASSLDGQGTGYTF.

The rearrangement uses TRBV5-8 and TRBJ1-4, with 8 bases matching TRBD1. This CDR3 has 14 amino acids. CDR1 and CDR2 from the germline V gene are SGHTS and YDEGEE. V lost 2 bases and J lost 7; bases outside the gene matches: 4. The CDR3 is CASSFDRGSEKLFF. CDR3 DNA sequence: TGTGCCAGCAGCTTCGACAGGGGTAGTGAAAAACTGTTTTTT.

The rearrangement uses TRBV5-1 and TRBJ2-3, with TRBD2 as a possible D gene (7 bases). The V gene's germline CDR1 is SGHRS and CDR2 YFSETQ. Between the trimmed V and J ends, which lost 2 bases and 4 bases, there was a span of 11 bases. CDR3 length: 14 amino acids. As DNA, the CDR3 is TGCGCCAGCAGCTTTGGGCGGGGGCCAGATACGCAGTATTTT. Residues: CASSFGRGPDTQYF.

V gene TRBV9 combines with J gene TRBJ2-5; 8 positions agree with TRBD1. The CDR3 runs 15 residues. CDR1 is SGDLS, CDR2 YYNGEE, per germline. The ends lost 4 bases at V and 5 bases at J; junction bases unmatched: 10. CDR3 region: CASSTTGTGGETQYF. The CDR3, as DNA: TGTGCCAGCAGCACAACCGGGACAGGCGGGGAGACCCAGTACTTC.

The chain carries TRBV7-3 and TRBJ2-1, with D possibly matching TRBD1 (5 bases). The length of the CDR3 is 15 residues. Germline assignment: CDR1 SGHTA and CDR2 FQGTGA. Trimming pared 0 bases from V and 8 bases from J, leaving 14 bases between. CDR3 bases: TGTGCCAGCAGCTTAACAGGGGAAGGGGTGGATGAGCAGTTCTTC. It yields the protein CASSLTGEGVDEQFF. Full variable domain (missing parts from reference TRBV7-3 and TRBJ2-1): GAGVSQTPSNKVTEKGKYVELRCDPISGHTALYWYRQSLGQGPEFLIYFQGTGAADDSGLPNDRFFAVRPEGSVSTLKIQRTERGDSAVYLCASSLTGEGVDEQFFGPGTRLTVL.

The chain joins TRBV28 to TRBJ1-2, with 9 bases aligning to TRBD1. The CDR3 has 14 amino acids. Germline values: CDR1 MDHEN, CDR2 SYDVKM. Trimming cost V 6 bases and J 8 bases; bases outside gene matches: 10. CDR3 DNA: TGTGCCAGCAGCGACCCACAGGGGGCGAGGGGCTACACCTTC. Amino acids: CASSDPQGARGYTF.

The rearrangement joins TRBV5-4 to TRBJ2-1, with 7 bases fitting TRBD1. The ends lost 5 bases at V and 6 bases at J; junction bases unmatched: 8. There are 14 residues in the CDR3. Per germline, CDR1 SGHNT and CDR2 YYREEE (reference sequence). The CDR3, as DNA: TGTGCCAGCAGTCCCGGGACAGCCTTCAATGAGCAGTTCTTC. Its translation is CASSPGTAFNEQFF.

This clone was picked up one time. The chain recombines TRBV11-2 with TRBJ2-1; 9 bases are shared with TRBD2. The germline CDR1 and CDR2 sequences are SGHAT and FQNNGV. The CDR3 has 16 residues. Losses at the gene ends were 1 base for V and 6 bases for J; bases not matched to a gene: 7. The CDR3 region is CASSLGWLAGTNEQFF. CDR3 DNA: TGTGCCAGCAGCTTAGGATGGCTAGCGGGAACCAATGAGCAGTTCTTC.